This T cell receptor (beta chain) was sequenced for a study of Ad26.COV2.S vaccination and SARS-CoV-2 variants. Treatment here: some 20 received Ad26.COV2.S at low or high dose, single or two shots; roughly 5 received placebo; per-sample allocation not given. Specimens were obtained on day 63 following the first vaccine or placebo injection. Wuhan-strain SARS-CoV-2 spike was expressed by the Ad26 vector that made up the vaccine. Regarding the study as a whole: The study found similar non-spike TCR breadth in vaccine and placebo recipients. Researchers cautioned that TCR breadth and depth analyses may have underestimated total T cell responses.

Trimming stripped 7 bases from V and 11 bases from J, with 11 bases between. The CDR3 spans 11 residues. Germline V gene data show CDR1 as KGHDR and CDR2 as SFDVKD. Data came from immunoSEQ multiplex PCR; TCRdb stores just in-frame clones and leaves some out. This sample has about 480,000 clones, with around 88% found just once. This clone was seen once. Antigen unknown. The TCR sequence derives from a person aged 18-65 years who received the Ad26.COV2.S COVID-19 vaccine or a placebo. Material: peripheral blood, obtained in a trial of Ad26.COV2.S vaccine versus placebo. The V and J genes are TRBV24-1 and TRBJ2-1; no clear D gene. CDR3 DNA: TGTGCCACCAGCATCAAAACGAAGCAGTTCTTC. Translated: CATSIKTKQFF.